The 22 T cell receptor beta chains given below trace back to one sample, sequenced in a study of response to subunit inactivated influenza vaccine. TCRdb re-called the RT-PCR reads with MiXCR, one entry per CDR3 protein. This sample has roughly 700,000 distinct CDR3 sequences, with about 15% found just once. The sample here was PBMCs from blood, taken roughly 15 days before vaccination. These receptors all come from a man aged 45 to 65 who received an inactivated influenza vaccine.

This clonotype was seen more than once but under ten times. The chain joins TRBV12-3 or TRBV12-4 to TRBJ2-3; 7 bases align to TRBD1. V lost 6 bases, J lost 9 bases, and 15 bases stayed unmatched. The CDR3 consists of 15 residues. The CDR3 loop reads CASSLGQAELGTQYF. CDR3 coding DNA: TGTGCCAGCAGCCTCGGACAGGCCGAGCTTGGAACGCAGTATTTT.

This clonotype was counted at least ten times. V is TRBV5-1 and J is TRBJ2-7; 11 nucleotides align to TRBD2. The CDR3 loop spans 14 amino acids. The germline gives CDR1 SGHRS, CDR2 YFSETQ. The trim removed 4 bases at V and 6 bases at J, leaving 6 bases unmatched. CDR3 residues: CASSKLAGDAEQYF. The CDR3, as DNA: TGCGCCAGCAGCAAACTAGCGGGAGATGCCGAGCAGTACTTC.

This clonotype was counted a few times. V gene TRBV7-6 combines with J gene TRBJ1-1; D call uncertain. Germline lookup yields CDR1 SGHVS and CDR2 FNYEAQ. This CDR3 comprises 16 residues. V lost 0 bases and J 1 base, leaving 12 bases between the germline ends. The CDR3 reads CASSLAVVGKNTEAFF. CDR3 nucleotides: TGTGCCAGCAGCTTAGCAGTCGTCGGGAAGAACACTGAAGCTTTCTTT.

The chain uses TRBV7-9 and TRBJ2-5; D unclear. This CDR3 has 12 amino acids. V lost 2 bases, J lost 1 base, and 2 bases lay in between. Germline V lookup: CDR1 SEHNR, CDR2 FQNEAQ (reference sequence). The CDR3 coding sequence is TGTGCCAGCAGCTTATTCCAAGAGACCCAGTACTTC. It specifies CASSLFQETQYF.

This clonotype was observed at least ten times. This chain links TRBV12-3 or TRBV12-4 with TRBJ2-1; D call uncertain. The ends were cut back, 0 bases at V and 5 bases at J, with 11 bases in the middle. There are 15 residues in the CDR3. The CDR3 DNA sequence: TGTGCCAGCAGTTTAGCCCAGATAGGCAACAATGAGCAGTTCTTC. Its protein product is CASSLAQIGNNEQFF.

This clonotype appeared once. The rearrangement links TRBV30 to TRBJ1-1, with D uncertain. This CDR3 is 11 amino acids long. Germline lookup yields CDR1 GTSNPN and CDR2 SVGIG (reference sequence). V gave up 3 bases and J gave up 3 bases, with 5 bases separating them. The CDR3 DNA is TGTGCCTGGAGGGGATACACTGAAGCTTTCTTT. Translated, it gives CAWRGYTEAFF.

The rearrangement links TRBV7-2 to TRBJ1-2, with TRBD1 as a possible D gene (5 bases). There are 14 residues in the CDR3. Germline CDR1 and CDR2: SGHTA and FQGNSA. V was clipped by 4 bases and J by 2 bases, with 11 bases between them. The CDR3 sequence is CASSSTSGNYGYTF. CDR3 DNA: TGTGCCAGCAGCTCGACCTCAGGGAACTATGGCTACACCTTC.

The chain carries TRBV29-1 and TRBJ2-5; D might be TRBD2 (6 bases). This CDR3 contains 14 residues. The germline V and J ends were trimmed by 2 bases and 1 base, with 11 bases remaining between them. The germline gives CDR1 SQVTM, CDR2 ANQGSEA. CDR3 sequence: CSVEFSGSQETQYF. The CDR3, as DNA: TGCAGCGTTGAATTTTCCGGGAGCCAAGAGACCCAGTACTTC.

This clonotype was detected only a few times. The V gene is TRBV24-1, the J gene TRBJ2-1, with TRBD2 matching 10 bases. This CDR3 comprises 17 residues. Germline-derived CDR1 and CDR2 are KGHDR and SFDVKD. Germline trimming cut 3 bases from V and 2 bases from J; bases unmatched to any gene: 6. The CDR3 is CATSDPSSGSAYNEQFF. CDR3 bases: TGTGCCACCAGTGATCCTTCTAGCGGGAGTGCCTACAATGAGCAGTTCTTC.

This clonotype was recorded at least ten times. The rearrangement uses TRBV5-1 and TRBJ2-3; D perhaps matches TRBD1 (6 bases). Deletions cut 4 bases from V and 6 bases from J, with 12 bases between. The germline V gene has CDR1 SGHRS and CDR2 YFSETQ. CDR3 length: 13 amino acids. This chain's CDR3 is CASSPGTTDTQYF. The CDR3, as DNA: TGCGCCAGCAGCCCTGGGACAACTGATACGCAGTATTTT.

This clonotype has a handful of counts. The genes are TRBV28 and TRBJ2-1; the match to TRBD2 covers 14 bases. The length of the CDR3 is 19 residues. V lost 3 bases to trimming and J lost 5 bases; unmatched junction nucleotides: 12. Germline assignment: CDR1 MDHEN and CDR2 SYDVKM. The CDR3 DNA reads TGTGCCAGCAGTTTTTGGGGCGGGACTAGCGGGAGCGTCCACAATGAGCAGTTCTTC. Amino acids: CASSFWGGTSGSVHNEQFF.

This clonotype came up a few times. The V call is TRBV24-1, the J call TRBJ2-3; 14 bases fit TRBD2. The CDR3 totals 17 residues. The ends lost 3 bases at V and 4 bases at J; junction bases unmatched: 5. Germline-derived CDR1 and CDR2 are KGHDR and SFDVKD. As DNA, the CDR3 is TGTGCCACCAGTGATCCCGGGACTAGCGGGAGACCAGATACGCAGTATTTT. Translation: CATSDPGTSGRPDTQYF.

This clonotype was seen a handful of times. This chain uses TRBV29-1 with TRBJ2-1; the match to TRBD2 covers 7 bases. Trimming at V came to 5 bases and at J to 6 bases, leaving 4 bases not matched to a gene. This CDR3 is built from 12 residues. Germline V gives CDR1 SQVTM, CDR2 ANQGSEA. The CDR3 region has the DNA TGCAGCGTTCGCGCTAGCGGCAATGAGCAGTTCTTC. Amino acid sequence: CSVRASGNEQFF.

This clonotype has at least ten counts. The CDR3, as DNA: TGTGCCACCAGTGATTCCGACAGCGATCAGCCCCAGCATTTT. As protein: CATSDSDSDQPQHF. The chain joins TRBV24-1 to TRBJ1-5, with TRBD1 as a possible D gene (5 bases). CDR1 and CDR2 from the germline V gene are KGHDR and SFDVKD. The CDR3 covers 14 residues. V dropped 2 bases and J dropped 5 bases, with 9 bases sitting between them.

This chain connects TRBV6-2 or TRBV6-3 to TRBJ2-3; 7 positions match TRBD1. From germline, CDR1 is MNHEY and CDR2 SVGEGT. V gave up 0 bases and J gave up 2 bases; unmatched junction bases: 8. The CDR3 loop spans 17 amino acids. In nucleotides, the CDR3 is TGTGCCAGCAGTTACTCGCCTGGGACAGAATACACAGATACGCAGTATTTT. This encodes CASSYSPGTEYTDTQYF.

The chain has TRBV6-1 and TRBJ2-3; 10 positions agree with TRBD2. The CDR3 loop spans 16 amino acids. Trimming removed 4 bases from V and 2 bases from J; junction bases left unmatched: 6. Germline CDR1 is MNHNS and CDR2 is SASEGT. The CDR3 region has the DNA TGTGCCAGCAGTGCACTAGCGGGGAAACACACAGATACGCAGTATTTT. Protein product: CASSALAGKHTDTQYF.

This clonotype was observed a few times. This chain connects TRBV9 to TRBJ1-2; 12 bases are shared with TRBD1. The CDR3 consists of 15 residues. Germline values: CDR1 SGDLS, CDR2 YYNGEE. With 3 bases clipped from V and 7 bases from J, the junction kept 7 bases outside the gene matches. In DNA form, the CDR3 reads TGTGCCAGCAGCGCCACCGGGACAGGGGGCCGTGGCTACACCTTC. It codes for CASSATGTGGRGYTF.

The table lists this clonotype with a few counts. The chain is built from TRBV14 and TRBJ2-2; 10 bases match TRBD2. Looked up from germline, CDR1 is SGHDN and CDR2 is FVKESK. The CDR3 covers 18 residues. V gave up 4 bases and J gave up 5 bases; unmatched junction bases: 13. CDR3 loop: CASSPTRGSGRRTGELFF. CDR3 nucleotide sequence: TGTGCCAGCAGCCCCACGAGGGGTAGCGGGAGGAGAACCGGGGAGCTGTTTTTT.

As concerns this clonotype: A read error may be the cause here, since a much bigger clone is one base away. CDR3 region: CCAASPLAGRTDTQYF. Written as DNA, the CDR3 is TGCTGTGCTGCCTCTCCGCTAGCGGGGCGCACAGATACGCAGTATTTT. The chain couples TRBV20-1 to TRBJ2-3, with TRBD2 matching 9 bases. The CDR3 runs 16 residues. Germline V gene lookup returns CDR1 DFQATT and CDR2 SNEGSKA (reference sequence).

This clonotype was found a few times. The chain uses TRBV2 and TRBJ1-5; D may be TRBD1 (5 bases). Trimming left V 6 bases short and J 4 bases short, with 10 bases between. This CDR3 region has 13 residues. Germline V gene data show CDR1 as SNHLY and CDR2 as FYNNEI. The CDR3 region is CASRLQGNQPQHF. CDR3 DNA: TGTGCCAGCAGATTGCAGGGAAATCAGCCCCAGCATTTT.

This clonotype was counted between two and nine times. V gene TRBV12-3 or TRBV12-4 combines with J gene TRBJ2-7; tentatively, D is TRBD1 (5 bases). This CDR3 contains 14 residues. V lost 1 base, J lost 2 bases, and 9 bases lay in between. This CDR3 is CASSLGREAYEQYF. The CDR3 nucleotides are TGTGCCAGCAGTTTAGGCAGGGAAGCCTACGAGCAGTACTTC.

This clonotype was counted a few times. The rearrangement uses TRBV24-1 and TRBJ2-1, with D unclear. The CDR3 runs to 14 residues. The germline V gene has CDR1 KGHDR and CDR2 SFDVKD. The V end lost 0 bases, the J end lost 7 bases, and 9 bases lay between the germline ends. CDR3 sequence reads: CATSDLSRRNEQFF. The CDR3 nucleotides read TGTGCCACCAGTGATTTGTCTAGGCGTAATGAGCAGTTCTTC.